The 4 T cell receptor beta chains given below trace back to one sample, sequenced in a study of T cell responses to AZD1222 COVID-19 vaccine. Produced via immunoSEQ multiplex PCR; TCRdb's table is partial and in-frame only. The profile shows under 85,000 clones, roughly 90% of them singletons. The sequences come from peripheral blood, collected on day 0 of AZD1222 vaccination. The origin of the receptors is an adult in good health.

The chain links TRBV11-2 to TRBJ1-3; D ambiguous. Germline V CDR1 and CDR2: SGHAT, FQNNGV. The V and J ends lost 5 bases and 0 bases respectively, with 11 bases between them. This CDR3 region has 15 residues. CDR3: CASSPRIRSGNTIYF. The CDR3 DNA follows: TGTGCCAGCAGCCCTCGGATCCGCTCTGGAAACACCATATATTTT.

The V gene is TRBV7-2, the J gene TRBJ2-3, with a weak D call TRBD1 (6 bases). The CDR3 runs 14 residues. Germline V gene data show CDR1 as SGHTA and CDR2 as FQGNSA. V dropped 2 bases and J dropped 4 bases, with 10 bases sitting between them. CDR3 DNA: TGTGCCAGCAGCTTAAACAGGGTACCAGATACGCAGTATTTT. Translation: CASSLNRVPDTQYF.

J is TRBJ2-2 and V is TRBV19, with D possibly matching TRBD1 (7 bases). The CDR3 loop spans 13 amino acids. Germline V lookup: CDR1 LNHDA, CDR2 SQIVND (reference sequence). Trimming shortened V by 6 bases and J by 5 bases, and 10 bases separated the two germline ends. The CDR3 loop reads CASRQGGTGELFF. In DNA form, the CDR3 reads TGTGCCAGTAGGCAGGGGGGAACCGGGGAGCTGTTTTTT.

This chain links TRBV19 with TRBJ2-5; 7 bases agree with TRBD1. Germline V CDR1 and CDR2: LNHDA, SQIVND (reference sequence). This CDR3 contains 15 residues. The V segment lost 5 bases and the J segment 5 bases; nucleotides outside the gene matches: 11. CDR3 in DNA: TGTGCCAGTAGTGTGACAGGGAGTAGTGGGGAGACCCAGTACTTC. Translation: CASSVTGSSGETQYF.